Reported below is one T cell receptor (beta chain). Libraries were prepared by immunoSEQ multiplex PCR; TCRdb keeps only in-frame clonotypes and omits some of them. The sample yields approximately 260,000 clones, around 92% seen once. The source of the sample is a study of blood T cell repertoires in COVID-19. In the study overall: The origin of the acute and convalescent COVID-19 samples was the United States, Italy and Spain.

Germline CDR1 and CDR2: SGHRS and YFSETQ. The CDR3 totals 17 residues. V dropped 5 bases and J dropped 2; count of bases not matched to a gene: 13. The V gene is TRBV5-1, the J gene TRBJ2-1, with 7 nucleotides matching TRBD2. Sequenced sample: PBMCs or T cells enriched from blood (not recorded which). The TCR comes from a woman in her sixties or seventies who had recovered from COVID-19. DNA of the CDR3: TGCGCCAGCAGGACAATACAGCGGGGCCCGGCCTACAATGAGCAGTTCTTC. Encoded protein: CASRTIQRGPAYNEQFF.